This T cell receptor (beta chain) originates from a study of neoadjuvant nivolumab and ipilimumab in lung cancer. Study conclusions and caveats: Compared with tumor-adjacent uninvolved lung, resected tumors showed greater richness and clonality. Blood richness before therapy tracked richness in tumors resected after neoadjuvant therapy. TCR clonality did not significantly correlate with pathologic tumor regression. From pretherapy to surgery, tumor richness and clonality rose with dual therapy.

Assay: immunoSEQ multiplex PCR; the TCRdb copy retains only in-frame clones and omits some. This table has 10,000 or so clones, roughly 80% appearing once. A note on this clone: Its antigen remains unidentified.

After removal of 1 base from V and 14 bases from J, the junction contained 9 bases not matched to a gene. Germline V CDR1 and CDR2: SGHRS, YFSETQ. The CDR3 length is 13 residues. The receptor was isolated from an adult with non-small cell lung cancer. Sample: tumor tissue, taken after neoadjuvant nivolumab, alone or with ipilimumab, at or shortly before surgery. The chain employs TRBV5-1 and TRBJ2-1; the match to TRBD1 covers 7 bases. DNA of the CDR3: TGCGCCAGCAGCTTGATATCCGGGACAGAGGAGTTCTTC. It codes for CASSLISGTEEFF.